The entry below gives a single TCR beta chain sequence along with its context. V lost 3 bases, J lost 7 bases, and 13 bases lay in between. Germline V gives CDR1 MRHNA, CDR2 SNTAGT. CDR3 length: 14 amino acids. The record originates from a study of blood T cell repertoires in COVID-19. Study details: Material from acute and convalescent COVID-19 was sourced from the United States, Italy and Spain. The cDNA or gDNA used as material had been derived from T cells, B-cell-depleted T cells, or PBMCs.

In the authors' workflow: How many nucleated cells were present was estimated from reference gene primer amplification. Some clones are missing from TCRdb's copy, which holds only in-frame ones; the method was immunoSEQ multiplex PCR. V, J and clone size derive from that table, while D and trimming were established from the DNA sequence. This sample has under 200,000 clones, with 80% found just once. This chain joins TRBV6-4 and TRBJ2-1; D may be TRBD1 (6 bases). Sample: peripheral blood. The sequence was obtained from a man between 60 and 75 years old with acute or convalescent COVID-19. Written as DNA, the CDR3 is TGTGCCAGCAGTGAGCAATACAGGGCTAATGAGCAGTTCTTC. The encoded protein is CASSEQYRANEQFF.